The text below deals with one T cell receptor (beta chain). TCRdb reprocessed the 5' RACE reads via MiXCR and lists one record per CDR3 protein. The sample yields about 190,000 distinct CDR3 sequences, 10% to 15% seen once. This sample is part of a study of CD8 T cells in ankylosing spondylitis. The trim removed 5 bases at V and 6 bases at J, leaving 5 bases unmatched. Per germline, CDR1 SGHTA and CDR2 FQGNSA. The CDR3 contains 14 residues. The receptor was isolated from a female donor with ankylosing spondylitis or in good health (not recorded which). Sequenced material: blood, either unsorted or a sorted T cell fraction (not recorded which). The chain uses TRBV7-2 and TRBJ1-4, with TRBD1 matching over 8 bases. The CDR3 region is CASSPQGADEKLFF. The CDR3 bases are TGTGCCAGCAGCCCGCAGGGGGCCGATGAAAAACTGTTTTTT.